The table lists the clone carrying this TCR beta chain with many counts. This sample stems from a study of metastatic and nonmetastatic thyroid tumors. Looking at the study overall: A comparison of repertoires was made across blood and tumor or nodule tissue from malignant and benign thyroid patients.

Thyroid surgery was performed in patients who had received no treatment beforehand. Trimming took 5 bases from V and 3 from J, leaving 10 bases between them. CDR1 MNHEY and CDR2 SVGEGT come from the germline V gene. CDR3 length equals 13 residues. In the original analysis: Between-group CDR3 differences, defined by clinicopathological status, yielded a distant-metastasis classifier for papillary thyroid cancer. TCRdb re-called the PCR reads through MiXCR. It is TCRdb's table, rather than the study itself, that gives the V and J calls and clone size. The sample yields about 41,000 clones, around 10% seen once.

The rearrangement joins TRBV6-2 or TRBV6-3 to TRBJ1-2, with unresolved D. The specimen was blood. The clonotype comes from a female donor with papillary thyroid cancer or a benign thyroid nodule (not recorded which). Some clones in this sample may be carry-over from other donors' samples. The CDR3 protein is CASSLGRDYGYTF. DNA of the CDR3: TGTGCCAGCAGTCTAGGGAGGGACTATGGCTACACCTTC.